This entry features one T cell receptor beta chain sequence. Its target is unknown. This specimen belongs to a study of T-cell memory formation after mild COVID-19. Study conclusions and caveats: Clones shrinking between day 15 and 85 showed a balanced CD4/CD8 split, and those that grew later tilted toward CD4+.

TCRdb reprocessed the 5' RACE reads with MiXCR, giving one entry per CDR3 protein. The table includes over 95,000 distinct CDR3 sequences, 22% detected once. The CDR3 loop spans 17 amino acids. Germline-derived CDR1 and CDR2 are SGDLS and YYNGEE. V shed 4 bases and J 6 bases; nucleotides not matched to a gene: 13. The TCR originated in a man in his late teens or twenties who had mild COVID-19 (a few samples of this study predate the infection). Cell type and time point are not known. The chain employs TRBV9 and TRBJ2-2, with TRBD2 matching 9 bases. Sequencing used PBMCs or a T cell subset sorted from them (not recorded which). In nucleotides, the CDR3 is TGTGCCAGCAGCTCCTATAGCGGGGGCCTCGCCTCCGGGGAGCTGTTTTTT. Its protein is CASSSYSGGLASGELFF.